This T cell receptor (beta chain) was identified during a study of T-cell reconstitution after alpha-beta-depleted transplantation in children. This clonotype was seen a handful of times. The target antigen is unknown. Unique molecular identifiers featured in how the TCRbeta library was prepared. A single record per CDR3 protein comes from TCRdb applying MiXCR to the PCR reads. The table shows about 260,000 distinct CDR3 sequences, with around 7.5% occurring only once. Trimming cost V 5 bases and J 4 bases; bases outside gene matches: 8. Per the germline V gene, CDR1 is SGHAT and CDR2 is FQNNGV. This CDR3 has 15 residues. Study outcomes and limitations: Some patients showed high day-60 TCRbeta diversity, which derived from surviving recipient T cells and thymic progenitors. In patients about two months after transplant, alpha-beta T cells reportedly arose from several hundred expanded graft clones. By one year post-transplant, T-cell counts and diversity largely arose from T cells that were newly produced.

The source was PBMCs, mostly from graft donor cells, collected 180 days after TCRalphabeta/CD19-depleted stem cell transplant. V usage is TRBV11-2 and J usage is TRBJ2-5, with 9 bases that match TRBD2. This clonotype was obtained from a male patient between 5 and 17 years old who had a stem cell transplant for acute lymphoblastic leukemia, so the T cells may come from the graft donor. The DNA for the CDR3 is TGTGCCAGCAGCACCGGACTAGCGAGTGGAGAGACCCAGTACTTC. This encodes CASSTGLASGETQYF.